This TCR beta chain was obtained from a study of PD-L1 blockade in urothelial cancer. In the study overall: As for prior chemotherapy regimens, patients had received 0 to 3. Blood samples had a median of 141,255 T cells.

Every PCR received spiked-in synthetic TCR analog templates. The assay was immunoSEQ multiplex PCR, and TCRdb's table has in-frame clones only and misses some. The table has tens of thousands of clones, roughly 90% seen once; the top ten hold around 1.5%. The time point denotes: pretreatment peripheral blood. The CDR3 extends over 14 amino acids. Trimming removed 5 bases from V and 8 bases from J, with 18 bases in between. The germline V gene encodes CDR1 SGHTA and CDR2 FQGNSA. The rearrangement links TRBV7-2 to TRBJ1-2, with D unclear. The sequence derives from a man in his 60s with urothelial cancer. The sample in question was PBMCs, obtained around atezolizumab (anti-PD-L1) treatment. CDR3 sequence (DNA): TGTGCCAGCAGCCCGTCGTCCGGTCCTCTCGGCTACACCTTC. Protein: CASSPSSGPLGYTF.